This T cell receptor (beta chain) was observed in a study of CXCR3-negative and CXCR3-positive naive CD8 T cells. Germline V gives CDR1 MGHRA, CDR2 YSYEKL. This CDR3 is built from 14 residues. UMI-tagged TRB cDNA libraries were built via 5' RACE. TCRdb reprocessed the 5' RACE reads and keeps a single row for each CDR3 protein, giving no DNA. The clone table shows 75,000 to 100,000 distinct CDR3 sequences, with the ten largest holding nearly 0.85%. The study, taken as a whole, reports: Naive cells positive for CXCR3 carried more hydrophobic TRB CDR3s than CXCR3-negative ones.

Note on this clonotype: The antigen remains undetermined.

The chain joins TRBV4-1 to TRBJ2-2. The sequencing sample was made of naive CXCR3+ CD8+ T cells from blood. Sample subset: CD45RO-CCR7+CD27+CD95- naive CD8+ T cells expressing CXCR3 (TNR3+). The sequence was obtained from a human donor in good health. Some clones in this sample may be carry-over from other donors' samples. The CDR3 loop is CASSQQTSTGELFF.